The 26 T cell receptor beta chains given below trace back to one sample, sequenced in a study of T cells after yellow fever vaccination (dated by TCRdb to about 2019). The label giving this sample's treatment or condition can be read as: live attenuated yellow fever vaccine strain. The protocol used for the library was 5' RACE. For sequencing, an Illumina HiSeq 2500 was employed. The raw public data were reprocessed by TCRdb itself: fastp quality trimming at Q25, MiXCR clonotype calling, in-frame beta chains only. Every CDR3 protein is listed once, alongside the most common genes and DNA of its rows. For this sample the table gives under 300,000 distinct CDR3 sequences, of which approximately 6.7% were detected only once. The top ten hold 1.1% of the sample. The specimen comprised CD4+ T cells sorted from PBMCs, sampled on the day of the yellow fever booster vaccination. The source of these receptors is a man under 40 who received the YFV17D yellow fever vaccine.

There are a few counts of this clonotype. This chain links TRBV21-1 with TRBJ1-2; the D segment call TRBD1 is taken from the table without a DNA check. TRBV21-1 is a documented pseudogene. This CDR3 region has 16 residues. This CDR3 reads CASSKEGQPNDYGYTF. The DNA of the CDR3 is TGTGCCAGCAGCAAAGAGGGACAACCGAACGACTATGGCTACACCTTC.

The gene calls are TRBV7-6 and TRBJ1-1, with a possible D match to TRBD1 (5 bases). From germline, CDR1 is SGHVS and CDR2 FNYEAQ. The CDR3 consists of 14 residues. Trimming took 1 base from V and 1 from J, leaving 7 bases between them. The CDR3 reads CASSLEQENTEAFF. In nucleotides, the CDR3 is TGTGCCAGCAGCTTAGAACAGGAGAACACTGAAGCTTTCTTT.

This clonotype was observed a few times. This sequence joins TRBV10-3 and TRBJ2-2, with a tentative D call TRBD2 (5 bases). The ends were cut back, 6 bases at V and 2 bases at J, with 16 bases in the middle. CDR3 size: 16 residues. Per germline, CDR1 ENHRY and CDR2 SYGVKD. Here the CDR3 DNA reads TGTGCCATCAGCACCTTAGAGGCGGGCAACACCGGGGAGCTGTTTTTT. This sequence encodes CAISTLEAGNTGELFF.

CDR3 DNA: TGCGCCAGCAGCCGTACTAGCGGGAAGGACACCGGGGAGCTGTTTTTT. It specifies CASSRTSGKDTGELFF. The chain employs TRBV4-3 and TRBJ2-2; 10 positions match TRBD2. The CDR3 spans 16 residues. Germline values: CDR1 LGHNA, CDR2 YSLEER. J gave up 3 bases and V 4 bases, and 5 bases lay outside the gene matches.

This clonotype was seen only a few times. Here the CDR3 reads CSARDPAGLYEQYF. DNA for the CDR3: TGCAGTGCTAGAGACCCAGCGGGCCTTTACGAGCAGTACTTC. This chain uses TRBV20-1 with TRBJ2-7; possible D gene TRBD2, 6 bases. Trimming shortened V by 0 bases and J by 4 bases, and 13 bases separated the two germline ends. The CDR3 extends over 14 amino acids. Germline CDR1 DFQATT, CDR2 SNEGSKA (reference sequence).

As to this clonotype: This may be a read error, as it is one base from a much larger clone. The CDR3 region is CASVGWDTQYF. The CDR3 DNA sequence: TGTGCCAGCGTGGGGTGGGATACGCAGTATTTT. The chain has TRBV11-2 and TRBJ2-3; D uncertain. V was trimmed by 8 bases and J by 6 bases, leaving 9 bases between them. The germline V gene encodes CDR1 SGHAT and CDR2 FQNNGV. This CDR3 is 11 amino acids long.

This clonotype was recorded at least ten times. CDR3 in amino acids: CSAAGGYTF. The CDR3 region has the DNA TGCAGTGCTGCCGGGGGCTACACCTTC. V and J are TRBV20-1 and TRBJ1-2; D is undetermined. The germline CDR1 and CDR2 sequences are DFQATT and SNEGSKA (reference sequence). Trimming left V 5 bases short and J 8 bases short, with 6 bases between. The CDR3 length is 9 residues.

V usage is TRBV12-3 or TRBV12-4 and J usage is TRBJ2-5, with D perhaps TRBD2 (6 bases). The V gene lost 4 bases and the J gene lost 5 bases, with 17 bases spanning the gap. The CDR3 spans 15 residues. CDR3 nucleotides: TGTGCCAGCAGTTCCGCAGGAAAAGGAGGGGAGACCCAGTACTTC. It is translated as CASSSAGKGGETQYF.

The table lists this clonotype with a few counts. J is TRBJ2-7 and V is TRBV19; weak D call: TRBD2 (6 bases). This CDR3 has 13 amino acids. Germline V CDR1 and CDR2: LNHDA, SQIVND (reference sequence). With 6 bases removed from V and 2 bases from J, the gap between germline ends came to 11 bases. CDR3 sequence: CASRPRGTYEQYF. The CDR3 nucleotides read TGTGCCAGTAGGCCTCGGGGGACCTACGAGCAGTACTTC.

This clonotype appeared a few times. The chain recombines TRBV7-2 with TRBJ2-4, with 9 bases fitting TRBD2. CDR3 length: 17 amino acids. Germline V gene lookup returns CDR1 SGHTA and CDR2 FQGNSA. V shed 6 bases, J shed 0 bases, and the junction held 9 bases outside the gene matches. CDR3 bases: TGTGCCAGCAGGAGACTAGCGGAGAAACTAGCCAAAAACATTCAGTACTTC. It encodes CASRRLAEKLAKNIQYF.

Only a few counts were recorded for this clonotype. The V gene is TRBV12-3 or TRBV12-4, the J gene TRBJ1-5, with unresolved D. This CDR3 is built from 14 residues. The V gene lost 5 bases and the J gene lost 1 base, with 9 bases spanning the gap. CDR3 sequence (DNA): TGTGCCAGCAGTCCCCTTCGGAGCAATCAGCCCCAGCATTTT. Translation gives CASSPLRSNQPQHF.

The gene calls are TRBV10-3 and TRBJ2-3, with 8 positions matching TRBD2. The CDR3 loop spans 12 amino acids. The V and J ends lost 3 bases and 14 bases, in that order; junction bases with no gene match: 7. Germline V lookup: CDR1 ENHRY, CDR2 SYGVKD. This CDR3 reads CAISDPGLVPYF. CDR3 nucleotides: TGTGCCATCAGTGACCCGGGACTAGTGCCGTATTTT.

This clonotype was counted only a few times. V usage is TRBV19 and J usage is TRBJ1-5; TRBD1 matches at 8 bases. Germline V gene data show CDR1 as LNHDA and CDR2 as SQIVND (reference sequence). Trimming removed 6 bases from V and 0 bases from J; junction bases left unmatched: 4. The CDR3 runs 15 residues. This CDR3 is CASSTGGSSNQPQHF. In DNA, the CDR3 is TGTGCCAGTAGCACAGGGGGGAGTAGCAATCAGCCCCAGCATTTT.

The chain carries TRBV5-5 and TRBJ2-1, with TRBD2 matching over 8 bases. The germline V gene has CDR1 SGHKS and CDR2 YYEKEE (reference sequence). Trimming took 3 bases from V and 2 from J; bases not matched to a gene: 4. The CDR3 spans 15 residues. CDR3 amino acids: CASSYTGGPYNEQFF. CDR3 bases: TGTGCCAGCAGCTATACGGGAGGGCCCTACAATGAGCAGTTCTTC.

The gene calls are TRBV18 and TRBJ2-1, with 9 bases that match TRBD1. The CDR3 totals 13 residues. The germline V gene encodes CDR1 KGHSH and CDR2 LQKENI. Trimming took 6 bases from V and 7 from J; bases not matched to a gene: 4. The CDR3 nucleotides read TGTGCCAGCTCCGGCGGACAGGGGAATGAGCAGTTCTTC. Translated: CASSGGQGNEQFF.

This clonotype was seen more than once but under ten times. CDR3 DNA: TGTGCCAGCAGTGTGGAGGGACTAGGCACAGATACGCAGTATTTT. Protein product: CASSVEGLGTDTQYF. The chain links TRBV2 to TRBJ2-3; 8 bases align to TRBD2. The CDR3 runs to 15 residues. Per the germline V gene, CDR1 is SNHLY and CDR2 is FYNNEI. V was clipped by 4 bases and J by 1 base; unmatched bases: 4. Full variable domain (remainder filled in from reference TRBV2 and TRBJ2-3): EPEVTQTPSHQVTQMGQEVILRCVPISNHLYFYWYRQILGQKVEFLVSFYNNEISEKSEIFDDQFSVERPDGSNFTLKIRSTKLEDSAMYFCASSVEGLGTDTQYFGPGTRLTVL.

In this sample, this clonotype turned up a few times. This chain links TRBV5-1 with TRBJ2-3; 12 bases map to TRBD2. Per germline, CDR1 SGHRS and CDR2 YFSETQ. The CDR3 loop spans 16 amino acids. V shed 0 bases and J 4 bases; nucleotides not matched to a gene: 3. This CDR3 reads CASSLGLAGDADTQYF. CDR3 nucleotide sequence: TGCGCCAGCAGCTTGGGACTAGCGGGAGACGCAGATACGCAGTATTTT.

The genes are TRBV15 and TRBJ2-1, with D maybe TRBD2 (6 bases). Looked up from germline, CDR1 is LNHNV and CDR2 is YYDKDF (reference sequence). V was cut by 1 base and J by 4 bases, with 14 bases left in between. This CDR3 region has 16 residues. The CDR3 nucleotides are TGTGCCACCAGCAGAGGCGGGAAGTCGCTTTACAATGAGCAGTTCTTC. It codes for CATSRGGKSLYNEQFF.

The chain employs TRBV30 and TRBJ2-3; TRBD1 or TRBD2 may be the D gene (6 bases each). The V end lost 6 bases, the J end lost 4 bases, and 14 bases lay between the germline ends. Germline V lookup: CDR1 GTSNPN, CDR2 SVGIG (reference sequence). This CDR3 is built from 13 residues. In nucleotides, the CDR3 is TGTGCCTGCCGGGGGCCCGGGGCAGATACGCAGTATTTT. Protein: CACRGPGADTQYF. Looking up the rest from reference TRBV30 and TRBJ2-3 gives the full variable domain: SQTIHQWPATLVQPVGSPLSLECTVEGTSNPNLYWYRQAAGRGLQLLFYSVGIGQISSEVPQNLSASRPQDRQFILSSKKLLLSDSGFYLCACRGPGADTQYFGPGTRLTVL.

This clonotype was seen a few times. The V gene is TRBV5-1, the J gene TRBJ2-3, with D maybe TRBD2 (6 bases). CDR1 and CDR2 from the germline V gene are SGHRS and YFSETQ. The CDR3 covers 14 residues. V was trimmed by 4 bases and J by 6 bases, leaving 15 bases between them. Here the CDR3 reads CASSAREALDTQYF. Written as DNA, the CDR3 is TGCGCCAGCAGCGCGCGGGAAGCCCTGGATACGCAGTATTTT.

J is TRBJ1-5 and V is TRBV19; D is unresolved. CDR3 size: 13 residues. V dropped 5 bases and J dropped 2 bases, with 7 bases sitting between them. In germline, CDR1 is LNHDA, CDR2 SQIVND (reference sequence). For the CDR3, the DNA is TGTGCCAGTAGTGGACCGGGCAATCAGCCCCAGCATTTT. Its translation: CASSGPGNQPQHF. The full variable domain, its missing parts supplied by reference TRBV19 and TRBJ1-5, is DGGITQSPKYLFRKEGQNVTLSCEQNLNHDAMYWYRQDPGQGLRLIYYSQIVNDFQKGDIAEGYSVSREKKESFPLTVTSAQKNPTAFYLCASSGPGNQPQHFGDGTRLSIL.

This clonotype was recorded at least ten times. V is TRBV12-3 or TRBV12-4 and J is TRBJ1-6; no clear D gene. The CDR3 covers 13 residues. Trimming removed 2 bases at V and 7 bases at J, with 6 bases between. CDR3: CASSLTENSPLHF. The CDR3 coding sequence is TGTGCCAGCAGTTTAACTGAAAATTCACCCCTCCACTTT.

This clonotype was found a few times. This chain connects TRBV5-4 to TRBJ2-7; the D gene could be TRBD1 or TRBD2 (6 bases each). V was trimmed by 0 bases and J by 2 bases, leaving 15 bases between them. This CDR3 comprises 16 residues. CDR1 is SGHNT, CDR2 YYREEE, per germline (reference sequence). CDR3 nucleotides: TGTGCCAGCAGCTTGGCCGGGGGCGGACCCACCTACGAGCAGTACTTC. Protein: CASSLAGGGPTYEQYF.

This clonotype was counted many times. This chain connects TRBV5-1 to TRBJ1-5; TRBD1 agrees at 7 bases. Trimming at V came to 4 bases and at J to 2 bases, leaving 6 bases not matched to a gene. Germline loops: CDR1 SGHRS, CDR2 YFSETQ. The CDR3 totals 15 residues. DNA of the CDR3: TGCGCCAGCAGCCCAGGGACAGCAGGCAATCAGCCCCAGCATTTT. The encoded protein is CASSPGTAGNQPQHF.

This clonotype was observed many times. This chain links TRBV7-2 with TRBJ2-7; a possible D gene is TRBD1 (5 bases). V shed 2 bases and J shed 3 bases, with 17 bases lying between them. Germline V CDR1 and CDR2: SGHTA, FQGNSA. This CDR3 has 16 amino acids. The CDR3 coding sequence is TGTGCCAGCAGCTTACAGTCAGGGAAAATCGGCTACGAGCAGTACTTC. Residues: CASSLQSGKIGYEQYF.

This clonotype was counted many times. The CDR3 spells CASSLIRLGTIYGYTF. CDR3 DNA: TGTGCCAGCAGCCTTATACGACTGGGGACAATCTATGGCTACACCTTC. The chain has TRBV7-2 and TRBJ1-2, with D possibly TRBD1 on 6 matching bases. Germline V gives CDR1 SGHTA, CDR2 FQGNSA. Trimming left V 5 bases short and J 4 bases short, with 20 bases between. This CDR3 is 16 amino acids long.